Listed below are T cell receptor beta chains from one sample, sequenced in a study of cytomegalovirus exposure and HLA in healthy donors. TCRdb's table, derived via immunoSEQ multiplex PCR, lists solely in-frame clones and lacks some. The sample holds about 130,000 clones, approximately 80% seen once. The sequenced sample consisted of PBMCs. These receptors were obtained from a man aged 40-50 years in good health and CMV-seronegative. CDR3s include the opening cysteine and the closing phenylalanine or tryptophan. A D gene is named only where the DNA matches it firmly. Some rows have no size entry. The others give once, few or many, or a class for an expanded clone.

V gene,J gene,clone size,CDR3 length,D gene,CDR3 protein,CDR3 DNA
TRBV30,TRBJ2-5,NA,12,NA,CAWSAAEETQYF,TGTGCCTGGAGTGCTGCGGAAGAGACCCAGTACTTC
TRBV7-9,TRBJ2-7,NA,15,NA,CASSLYRGAPYEQYF,TGTGCCAGCAGCTTGTACCGGGGGGCCCCCTACGAGCAGTACTTC
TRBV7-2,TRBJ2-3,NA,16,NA,CASSLGGRGTTDTQYF,TGTGCCAGCAGCCTCGGGGGGCGGGGGACCACAGATACGCAGTATTTT
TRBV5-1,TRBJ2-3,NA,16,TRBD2,CASSPLASGGTDTQYF,TGCGCCAGCAGCCCCTTGGCTAGCGGGGGGACGGATACGCAGTATTTT
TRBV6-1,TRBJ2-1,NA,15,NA,CASSDPGGSDNEQFF,TGTGCCAGCAGTGACCCCGGGGGTAGCGACAATGAGCAGTTCTTC
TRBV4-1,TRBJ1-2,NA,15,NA,CASRSLGKSSYGYTF,TGCGCCAGCCGATCACTAGGGAAGTCGAGCTATGGCTACACCTTC
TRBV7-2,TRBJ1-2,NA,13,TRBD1,CASSKDRGKGYTF,TGTGCCAGCAGCAAAGACAGGGGAAAAGGCTACACCTTC
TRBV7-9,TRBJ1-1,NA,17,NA,CASSSIHGGGRRTEAFF,TGTGCCAGCAGCTCAATACATGGGGGGGGCCGGAGGACTGAAGCTTTCTTT
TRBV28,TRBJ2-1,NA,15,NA,CASSFLWERYNEQFF,TGTGCCAGCAGTTTCTTGTGGGAGCGGTACAATGAGCAGTTCTTC
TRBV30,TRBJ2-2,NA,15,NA,CAWSVLDTNTGELFF,TGTGCCTGGAGTGTACTGGACACGAACACCGGGGAGCTGTTTTTT
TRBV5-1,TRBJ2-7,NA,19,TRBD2,CASSRQGLAGVVRSYEQYF,TGCGCCAGCAGCCGGCAGGGACTAGCGGGAGTCGTGAGGTCCTACGAGCAGTACTTC
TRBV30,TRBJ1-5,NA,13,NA,CAWSEGDPQPQHF,TGTGCCTGGAGTGAGGGAGATCCCCAGCCCCAGCATTTT
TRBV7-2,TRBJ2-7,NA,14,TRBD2,CASRSSGQSYEQYF,TGTGCCAGCAGAAGTAGCGGGCAGAGCTACGAGCAGTACTTC
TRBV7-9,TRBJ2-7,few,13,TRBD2,CASSPRLADEQYF,TGTGCCAGCAGCCCCCGACTAGCGGACGAGCAGTACTTC
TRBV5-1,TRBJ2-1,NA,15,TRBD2,CASSSSGGGRNEQFF,TGCGCCAGCAGCTCCAGCGGGGGAGGGAGGAATGAGCAGTTCTTC
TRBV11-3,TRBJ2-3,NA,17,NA,CASSQNRALESTDTQYF,TGTGCCAGCAGCCAAAACAGGGCCCTAGAGAGCACAGATACGCAGTATTTT
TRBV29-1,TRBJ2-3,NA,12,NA,CSEGERADTQYF,TGCAGCGAGGGGGAGAGGGCAGATACGCAGTATTTT
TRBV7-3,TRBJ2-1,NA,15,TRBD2,CASPIAGGPSNEQFF,TGTGCCAGCCCCATAGCGGGAGGGCCATCCAATGAGCAGTTCTTC
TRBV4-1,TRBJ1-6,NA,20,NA,CASSQDLLLGGGMGGSPLHF,TGCGCCAGCAGCCAAGATCTGCTGCTAGGTGGCGGGATGGGGGGTTCACCCCTCCACTTT
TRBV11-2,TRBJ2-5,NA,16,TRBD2,CASSLRLAVHQETQYF,TGTGCCAGCAGCTTACGACTAGCGGTGCACCAAGAGACCCAGTACTTC
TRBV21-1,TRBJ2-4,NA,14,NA,CASSNRDRVDIQYF,TGTGCCAGCAGCAACCGGGACAGGGTAGACATTCAGTACTTC
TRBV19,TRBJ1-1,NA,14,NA,CASSISYRDTEAFF,TGTGCCAGTAGTATATCTTACAGGGACACTGAAGCTTTCTTT
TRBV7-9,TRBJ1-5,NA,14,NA,CASSLNEVGQPQHF,TGTGCCAGCAGCCTCAATGAGGTCGGACAGCCCCAGCATTTT
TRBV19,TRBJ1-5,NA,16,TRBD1,CASSPGTGRRNQPQHF,TGTGCCAGTAGTCCGGGGACAGGGAGAAGGAATCAGCCCCAGCATTTT
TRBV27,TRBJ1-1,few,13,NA,CASSRGQNTEAFF,TGTGCCAGCAGCCGGGGACAGAACACTGAAGCTTTCTTT
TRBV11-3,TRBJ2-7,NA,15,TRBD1,CASSSGQASSYEQYF,TGTGCCAGCAGCTCCGGACAGGCGAGCTCCTACGAGCAGTACTTC
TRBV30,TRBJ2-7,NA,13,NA,CAWSVAQGYEQYF,TGTGCCTGGAGTGTAGCCCAGGGCTACGAGCAGTACTTC
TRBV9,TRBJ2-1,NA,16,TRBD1,CASSAAGQGGKNEQFF,TGTGCCAGCAGCGCAGCCGGACAGGGCGGGAAAAATGAGCAGTTCTTC
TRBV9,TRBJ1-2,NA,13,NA,CASSGTPHERYTF,TGTGCCAGCAGCGGGACACCTCATGAACGCTACACCTTC
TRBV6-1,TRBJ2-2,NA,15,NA,CASMRQDPNTGELFF,TGTGCCAGCATGAGACAGGACCCAAACACCGGGGAGCTGTTTTTT
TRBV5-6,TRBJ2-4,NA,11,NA,CASSLDGIQYF,TGTGCCAGCAGCTTGGACGGTATTCAGTACTTC
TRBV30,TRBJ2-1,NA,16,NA,CAWTSNNQGPYNEQFF,TGTGCCTGGACCTCCAACAATCAGGGGCCCTACAATGAGCAGTTCTTC
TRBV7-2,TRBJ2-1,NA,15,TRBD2,CASSLGHAGGNEQFF,TGTGCCAGCAGCTTAGGGCACGCGGGAGGCAATGAGCAGTTCTTC
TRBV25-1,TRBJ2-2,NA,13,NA,CASSLGGSGELFF,TGTGCCAGCAGTCTCGGGGGATCCGGGGAGCTGTTTTTT
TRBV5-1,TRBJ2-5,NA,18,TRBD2,CASSLVASGRAEDETQYF,TGCGCCAGCAGCTTGGTAGCCAGCGGGAGGGCCGAGGACGAGACCCAGTACTTC
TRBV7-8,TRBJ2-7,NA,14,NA,CASKSGILVYEQYF,TGTGCCAGCAAATCCGGGATCCTAGTCTACGAGCAGTACTTC
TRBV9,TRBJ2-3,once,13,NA,CASSVRTTDTQYF,TGTGCCAGCAGCGTGAGAACCACAGATACGCAGTATTTT
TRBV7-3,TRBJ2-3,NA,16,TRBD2,CASSLRPSGSGDTQYF,TGTGCCAGCAGCTTAAGGCCTAGCGGGAGTGGCGATACGCAGTATTTT
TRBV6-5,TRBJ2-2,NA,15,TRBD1,CASSYRQGHTGELFF,TGTGCCAGCAGTTACAGACAGGGGCACACCGGGGAGCTGTTTTTT
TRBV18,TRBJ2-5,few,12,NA,CASSPEQETQYF,TGTGCCAGCTCACCAGAGCAAGAGACCCAGTACTTC
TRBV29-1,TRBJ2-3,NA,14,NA,CSVDDGRLGDTQYF,TGCAGCGTTGATGATGGGAGGTTAGGAGATACGCAGTATTTT
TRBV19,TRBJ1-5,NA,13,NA,CASSMTVSQPQHF,TGTGCCAGTAGTATGACAGTAAGTCAGCCCCAGCATTTT
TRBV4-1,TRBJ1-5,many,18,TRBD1,CASSPPGPGGRNQVAQHF,TGCGCCAGCAGCCCTCCCGGGCCAGGGGGGAGAAATCAGGTGGCCCAGCATTTT
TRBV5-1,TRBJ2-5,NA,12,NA,CASSSTWETQYF,TGCGCCAGCAGCTCTACGTGGGAGACCCAGTACTTC
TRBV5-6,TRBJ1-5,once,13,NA,CASSLGGIQPQHF,TGTGCCAGCAGCTTGGGAGGGATTCAGCCCCAGCATTTT
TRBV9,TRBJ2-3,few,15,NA,CASSLGGGFTDTQYF,TGTGCCAGCAGCCTGGGGGGGGGCTTCACAGATACGCAGTATTTT
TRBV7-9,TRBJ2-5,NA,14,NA,CASSLVTDQETQYF,TGTGCCAGCAGCTTAGTGACAGACCAAGAGACCCAGTACTTC
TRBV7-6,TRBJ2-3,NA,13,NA,CASSPVGADTQYF,TGTGCCAGCAGCCCCGTGGGGGCTGATACGCAGTATTTT
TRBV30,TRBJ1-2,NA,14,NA,CAWSVWGRNYGYTF,TGTGCCTGGAGTGTTTGGGGGAGGAACTATGGCTACACCTTC
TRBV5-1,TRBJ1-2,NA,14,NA,CASSSGLGAYGYTF,TGCGCCAGCAGCTCCGGGCTGGGGGCCTATGGCTACACCTTC
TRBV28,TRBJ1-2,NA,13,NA,CASSLRREDGYTF,TGTGCCAGCAGCCTCCGGAGGGAGGATGGCTACACCTTC
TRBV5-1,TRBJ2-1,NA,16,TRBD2,CASSTGTSGGYNEQFF,TGCGCCAGCAGCACGGGGACTAGCGGGGGGTACAATGAGCAGTTCTTC